This T cell receptor beta chain stems from a study of blood T cell repertoires in COVID-19. TCRdb's table, derived via immunoSEQ multiplex PCR, lists solely in-frame clones and lacks some. The sample includes 250,000 to 300,000 clones, 88% seen only once; the top ten take 0.8% to 1%. The receptor was derived from a woman aged 25 to 45 who had recovered from COVID-19. The sample consisted of PBMCs or T cells enriched from blood (not recorded which).

This chain's CDR3 is CASSLARGPNNEQFF. CDR3 DNA: TGTGCCAGCAGCTTAGCTAGGGGTCCTAACAATGAGCAGTTCTTC. J is TRBJ2-1 and V is TRBV7-9; D possibly corresponds to TRBD1 (5 bases). This CDR3 is 15 amino acids long. From germline, CDR1 is SEHNR and CDR2 FQNEAQ (reference sequence). V dropped 0 bases and J dropped 5 bases, with 11 bases sitting between them.